Listed below are T cell receptor beta chains from one sample, sequenced in a study of blood T cell repertoires in COVID-19. Profiling relied on immunoSEQ multiplex PCR, and the TCRdb table lists in-frame clones only, not all of them. This sample has about 360,000 clones, with around 82% found just once. Material: peripheral blood. Receptor source: a young man with active or convalescent COVID-19. CDR3s include the opening cysteine and the closing phenylalanine or tryptophan. D genes are given only for firm matches. Some rows mark clone size as missing; the rest say once, few, many or name a class of expanded clone.

DNA	CDR3	J	V	D	size
TGTGCCAGCAAACCGGGACTCGGGGATGGCTACACCTTC	CASKPGLGDGYTF	TRBJ1-2	TRBV27	.	.
TGCGCCAGCAGCTTGGAGGGGGTTGTAGATACGCAGTATTTT	CASSLEGVVDTQYF	TRBJ2-3	TRBV5-1	.	.
TGTGCCAGCAGACTGGGACCGAGGGGGCGGCCCCAGCATTTT	CASRLGPRGRPQHF	TRBJ1-5	TRBV5-8	TRBD1	once
TGTGCCAGCAGCTTGGGCCTAAGAGGGGGCACTGAAGCTTTCTTT	CASSLGLRGGTEAFF	TRBJ1-1	TRBV11-2	.	once
TGTGCCAGCTCAACCGGGACAGGGAGAGGTCGTCAGCCCCAGCATTTT	CASSTGTGRGRQPQHF	TRBJ1-5	TRBV18	TRBD1	.
TGTGCCAGCAGCTTAGGACTAGGCCCCTCCTACGAGCAGTACTTC	CASSLGLGPSYEQYF	TRBJ2-7	TRBV11-2	.	.
TGTGCCAGCAGCCTTCGACAGGGAATGAACACTGAAGCTTTCTTT	CASSLRQGMNTEAFF	TRBJ1-1	TRBV11-2	TRBD1	.
TGTGCCAGCAGCCTATTTCGGATGGTAGCGGGAGCCTGGGATGAGCAGTTCTTC	CASSLFRMVAGAWDEQFF	TRBJ2-1	TRBV28	TRBD2	.
TGTGCCAGCGGGGGGGGACTAGCACCAAATGAGCAGTTCTTC	CASGGGLAPNEQFF	TRBJ2-1	TRBV28	TRBD2	few
TGCGCCAGCAGCCCCCGCGGGGACAGGGCCCACGAGCAGTACTTC	CASSPRGDRAHEQYF	TRBJ2-7	TRBV4-1	TRBD1	.
TGTGCCAGCAGTTACGGGGTAAGTAATCAGCCCCAGCATTTT	CASSYGVSNQPQHF	TRBJ1-5	TRBV27	.	.
TGTGCCAGCAGCTCGCCGGACAGGGCCCAAGAGACCCAGTACTTC	CASSSPDRAQETQYF	TRBJ2-5	TRBV5-4	TRBD1	.
TGTGCCAGCAGTTACAAAAGAGATTTGGTTGAAGCTTTCTTT	CASSYKRDLVEAFF	TRBJ1-1	TRBV6-2/TRBV6-3	.	.
TGCGCCAGCAGACGGACTAGCGGGAGGGCCGATACGCAGTATTTT	CASRRTSGRADTQYF	TRBJ2-3	TRBV4-1	TRBD2	once
TGTGCCAGCAGCCAAGCCGGTATGTTCGAAAAACTGTTTTTT	CASSQAGMFEKLFF	TRBJ1-4	TRBV3-1/TRBV3-2	.	.
TGCGCCAGCAGCCAGGAGGACAGGGGGCAAGAGACCCAGTACTTC	CASSQEDRGQETQYF	TRBJ2-5	TRBV4-1	TRBD1	.
TGTGCCAGCAGCTTAGGACAGGGACGTAACACCGGGGAGCTGTTTTTT	CASSLGQGRNTGELFF	TRBJ2-2	TRBV5-4	TRBD1	.
TGTGCCAGTAGTATTTACGGGGCGGGGGAAGCTTTCTTT	CASSIYGAGEAFF	TRBJ1-1	TRBV19	.	.
TGCAGCGTTGCTGGACAGGGTAGTGGCTACACCTTC	CSVAGQGSGYTF	TRBJ1-2	TRBV29-1	TRBD1	.
TGTGCCAGCAGCTTAGAGGGCGTGTATCAGTTCTTC	CASSLEGVYQFF	TRBJ2-1	TRBV11-2	.	.
TGTGCCAGCAGTCCTGGACTAGCCCCAGATACGCAGTATTTT	CASSPGLAPDTQYF	TRBJ2-3	TRBV6-6	TRBD2	.
TGTGCCAGCAGTCCTACGCGGGGGACCTACAATGAGCAGTTCTTC	CASSPTRGTYNEQFF	TRBJ2-1	TRBV6-1	TRBD2	.
TGTGCCAGCAGTGAACAGAGAAGCACAGATACGCAGTATTTT	CASSEQRSTDTQYF	TRBJ2-3	TRBV6-4	.	.
TGTGCCACCAGTGATACGACAGGGGGCGGTAATCAGCCCCAGCATTTT	CATSDTTGGGNQPQHF	TRBJ1-5	TRBV24-1	TRBD1	.
TGCGCCAGCAAACTTGGGGGGAATGAGCAGTTCTTC	CASKLGGNEQFF	TRBJ2-1	TRBV5-1	.	.
TGTGCCAGCAGTTTACAGGGGGACAATGAGCAGTTCTTC	CASSLQGDNEQFF	TRBJ2-1	TRBV6-6	TRBD1	.
TGTGCCAGCAGGAGGGAACAGGGGAATGAAAAACTGTTTTTT	CASRREQGNEKLFF	TRBJ1-4	TRBV2	TRBD1	.
TGTGCCAGCTCACCAGGGCCCAGGGAGAACACTGAAGCTTTCTTT	CASSPGPRENTEAFF	TRBJ1-1	TRBV18	.	once
TGTGCCAGCAGCTTCCTGGGACAGGGTGACGAGCAGTACTTC	CASSFLGQGDEQYF	TRBJ2-7	TRBV7-9	TRBD1	.
TGTGCCTGGAGTTCAGTTCGGTACAGCTCTGGGGCCAACGTCCTGACTTTC	CAWSSVRYSSGANVLTF	TRBJ2-6	TRBV30	.	.
TGTGCCAGCAGTGCGTTTTTTGCGGGGTCCTACGAGCAGTACTTC	CASSAFFAGSYEQYF	TRBJ2-7	TRBV25-1	.	.
TGTGCCAGCAGCTTAAGACTAGCGGGCGGGGGAGGCACAGATACGCAGTATTTT	CASSLRLAGGGGTDTQYF	TRBJ2-3	TRBV7-2	TRBD2	.
TGTGCCAGCTCACCATCCGGGGGAAGTCAGCCCCAGCATTTT	CASSPSGGSQPQHF	TRBJ1-5	TRBV18	.	.